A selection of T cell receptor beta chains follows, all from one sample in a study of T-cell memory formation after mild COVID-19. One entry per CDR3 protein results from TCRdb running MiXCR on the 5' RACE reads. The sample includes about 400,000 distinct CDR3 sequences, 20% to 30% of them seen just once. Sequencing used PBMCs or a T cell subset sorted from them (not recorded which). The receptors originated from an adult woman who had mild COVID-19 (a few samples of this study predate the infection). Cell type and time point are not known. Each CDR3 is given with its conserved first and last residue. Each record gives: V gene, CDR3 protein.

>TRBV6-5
CASWGPSYNEQFF
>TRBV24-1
CATSEIKSGSEDEQFF
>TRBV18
CASSRYDTTGASTYEQYF
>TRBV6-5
CASSKGTGAQPQHF
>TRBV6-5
CASKPGQGAPEAFF
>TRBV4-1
CASSQAGGQISYEQYF
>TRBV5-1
CASSLVAAAGNTIYF
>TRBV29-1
CSVGAGGFQPQHF
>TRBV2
CASRGDQTDTQYF
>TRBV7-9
CASSFSVNIQETQYF
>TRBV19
CASSGRTKETQYF
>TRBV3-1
CASSQDIGTGRNEQFF
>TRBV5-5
CASIRNGGEQFF
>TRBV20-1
CSARDGTGRETQYF
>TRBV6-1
CASSEFVTPRPTNTGELFF
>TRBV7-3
CASSTGLAGPTGELFF
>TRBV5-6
CASSGWTASSYEQYF
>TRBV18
CASSPASGGFLTEQFF
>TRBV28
CASSLTGARNQPQHF
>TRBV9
CASSPGTGRSNQPQHF
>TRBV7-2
CASSFGRESGEQYF
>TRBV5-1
CVSSPTGEGTEAFF